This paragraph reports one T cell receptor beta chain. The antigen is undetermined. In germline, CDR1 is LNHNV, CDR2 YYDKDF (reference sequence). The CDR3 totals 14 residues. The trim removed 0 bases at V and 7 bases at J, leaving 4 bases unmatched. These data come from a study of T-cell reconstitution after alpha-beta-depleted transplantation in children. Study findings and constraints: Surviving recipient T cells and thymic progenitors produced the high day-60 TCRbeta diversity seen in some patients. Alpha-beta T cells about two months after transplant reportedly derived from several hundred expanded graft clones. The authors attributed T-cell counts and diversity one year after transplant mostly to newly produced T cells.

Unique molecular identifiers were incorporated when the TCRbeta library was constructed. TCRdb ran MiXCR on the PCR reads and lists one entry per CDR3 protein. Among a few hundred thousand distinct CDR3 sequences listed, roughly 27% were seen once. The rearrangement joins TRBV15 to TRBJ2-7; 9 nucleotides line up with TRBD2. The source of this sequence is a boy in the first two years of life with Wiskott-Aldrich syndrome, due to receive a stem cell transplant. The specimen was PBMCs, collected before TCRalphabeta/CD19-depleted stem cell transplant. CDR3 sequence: CATSRDRLAGEQYF. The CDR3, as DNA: TGTGCCACCAGCAGAGATCGCCTAGCGGGAGAGCAGTACTTC.